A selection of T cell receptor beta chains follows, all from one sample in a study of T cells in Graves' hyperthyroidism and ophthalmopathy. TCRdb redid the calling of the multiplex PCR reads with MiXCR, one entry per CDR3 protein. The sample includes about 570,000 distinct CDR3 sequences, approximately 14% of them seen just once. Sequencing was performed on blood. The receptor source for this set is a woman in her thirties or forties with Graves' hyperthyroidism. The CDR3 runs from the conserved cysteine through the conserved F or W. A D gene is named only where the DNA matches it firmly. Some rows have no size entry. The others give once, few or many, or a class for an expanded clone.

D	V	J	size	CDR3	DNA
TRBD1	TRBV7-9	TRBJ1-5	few	CASSRTGDNQPQHF	TGTGCCAGCAGCAGGACAGGAGATAATCAGCCCCAGCATTTT
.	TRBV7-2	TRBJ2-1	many	CASSLVGTPADEQFF	TGTGCCAGCAGCTTAGTGGGTACACCTGCGGATGAGCAGTTCTTC
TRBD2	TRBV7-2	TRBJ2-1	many	CASSSRTSGVYNEQFF	TGTGCCAGCAGCTCACGGACTAGCGGGGTCTACAATGAGCAGTTCTTC
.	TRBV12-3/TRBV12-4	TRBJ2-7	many	CASKSHQGQEQYF	TGTGCCAGCAAATCTCACCAGGGGCAGGAGCAGTACTTC
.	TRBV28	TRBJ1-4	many	CASSWGGSQLFF	TGTGCCAGCAGTTGGGGGGGATCCCAACTGTTTTTT
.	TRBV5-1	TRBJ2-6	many	CASSFTYSGANVLTF	TGCGCCAGCAGTTTTACGTATTCCGGGGCCAACGTCCTGACTTTC
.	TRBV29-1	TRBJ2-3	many	CSVEQTTGDTQYF	TGCAGCGTTGAACAGACTACCGGAGATACGCAGTATTTT
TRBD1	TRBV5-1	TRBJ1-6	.	CASSAKDRGASPLHF	TGCGCCAGCAGCGCTAAGGACAGGGGGGCTTCACCCCTCCACTTT
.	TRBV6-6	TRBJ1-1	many	CASSYGGNTEAFF	TGTGCCAGCAGTTACGGGGGGAACACTGAAGCTTTCTTT
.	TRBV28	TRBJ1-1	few	CASSLVGALNTEAFF	TGTGCCAGCAGCTTGGTTGGGGCGCTGAACACTGAAGCTTTCTTT
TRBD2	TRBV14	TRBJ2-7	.	CASSQAGDSSYEQYF	TGTGCCAGCAGCCAGGCGGGGGATAGCTCCTACGAGCAGTACTTC
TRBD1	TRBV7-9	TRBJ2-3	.	CASSLGVGTASTVATQYF	TGTGCCAGCAGCTTAGGTGTTGGGACAGCATCGACAGTAGCTACGCAGTATTTT
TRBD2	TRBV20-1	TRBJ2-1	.	CSARVGGLAGGSYNEQFF	TGCAGTGCTAGAGTTGGGGGGCTAGCGGGAGGTTCCTACAATGAGCAGTTCTTC
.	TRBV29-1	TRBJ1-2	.	CSVAGALRDGYTF	TGCAGCGTTGCGGGGGCGTTAAGGGATGGCTACACCTTC
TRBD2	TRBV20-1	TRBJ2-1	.	CSASPPTGGYNEQFF	TGCAGTGCCAGTCCGCCTACGGGGGGCTACAATGAGCAGTTCTTC
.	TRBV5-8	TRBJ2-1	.	CASSSGLREQFF	TGTGCCAGCAGCTCGGGACTCCGCGAGCAGTTCTTC
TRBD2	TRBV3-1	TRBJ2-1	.	CASSQDLVLAGGPNEQFF	TGTGCCAGCAGCCAAGATTTGGTCCTAGCGGGAGGGCCGAATGAGCAGTTCTTC
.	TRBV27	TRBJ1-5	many	CASSSSGEGRNQPQHF	TGTGCCAGCAGTTCCTCGGGGGAAGGGAGGAATCAGCCCCAGCATTTT
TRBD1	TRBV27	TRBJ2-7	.	CASSALRDRDYEQYF	TGTGCCAGCAGTGCACTCCGGGACAGGGATTACGAGCAGTACTTC
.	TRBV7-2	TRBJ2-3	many	CASTDHLADTQYF	TGTGCCAGCACCGATCATCTCGCAGATACGCAGTATTTT
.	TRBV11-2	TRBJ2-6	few	CASSPRDRSEVGANVLTF	TGTGCCAGCAGCCCGCGAGACAGGAGCGAAGTAGGGGCCAACGTCCTGACTTTC
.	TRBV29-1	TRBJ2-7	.	CSVERRGHSNSYEQYF	TGCAGCGTTGAAAGAAGGGGACACTCAAACTCCTACGAGCAGTACTTC
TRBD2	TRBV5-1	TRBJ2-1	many	CASSLEGLAGGGNEQFF	TGCGCCAGCAGTCTGGAGGGGCTAGCGGGAGGAGGAAATGAGCAGTTCTTC
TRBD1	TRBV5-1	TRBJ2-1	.	CASSFTDRGYNEQLF	TGCGCCAGCAGCTTTACGGACAGGGGCTACAATGAGCAGCTCTTC
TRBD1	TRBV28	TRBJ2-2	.	CASSRQGVNTGELFF	TGTGCCAGCAGTAGACAGGGGGTGAACACCGGGGAGCTGTTTTTT
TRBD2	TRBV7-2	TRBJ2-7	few	CASTQMGASGIEQYF	TGTGCCAGCACCCAGATGGGGGCTAGCGGGATCGAGCAGTACTTC
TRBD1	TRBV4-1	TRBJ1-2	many	CASSPGTAGSNYGYTF	TGCGCCAGCAGCCCAGGGACAGCGGGTTCTAACTATGGCTACACCTTC
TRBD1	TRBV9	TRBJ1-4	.	CASSVDRGQEKLFF	TGTGCCAGCAGCGTAGACAGGGGGCAGGAAAAACTGTTTTTT
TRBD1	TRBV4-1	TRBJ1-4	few	CASSHGQAHNEKLFF	TGCGCCAGCAGCCATGGACAGGCCCATAATGAAAAACTGTTTTTT
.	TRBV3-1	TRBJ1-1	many	CASSQVLFGDAFF	TGTGCCAGCAGCCAAGTACTATTTGGCGATGCTTTCTTT
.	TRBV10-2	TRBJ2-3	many	CASRAEPYSTDTQYF	TGCGCCAGCAGGGCCGAACCTTATAGCACAGATACGCAGTATTTT